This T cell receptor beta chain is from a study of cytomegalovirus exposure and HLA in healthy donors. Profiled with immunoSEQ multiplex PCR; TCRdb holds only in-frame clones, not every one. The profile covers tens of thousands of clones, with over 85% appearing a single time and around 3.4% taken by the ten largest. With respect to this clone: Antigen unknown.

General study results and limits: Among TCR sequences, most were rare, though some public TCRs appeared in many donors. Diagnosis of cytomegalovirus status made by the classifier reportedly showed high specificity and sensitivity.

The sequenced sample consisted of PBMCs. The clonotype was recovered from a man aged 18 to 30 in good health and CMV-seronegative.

CDR3 residues: CASSEGSRNTGELFF. CDR3 DNA: TGTGCCAGCAGTGAAGGGTCGAGGAACACCGGGGAGCTGTTTTTT. The V call is TRBV6-1, the J call TRBJ2-2; unclear D gene. There are 15 residues in the CDR3. V gave up 1 base and J gave up 1 base, with 7 bases separating them. Germline CDR1 reads MNHNS; CDR2 reads SASEGT.